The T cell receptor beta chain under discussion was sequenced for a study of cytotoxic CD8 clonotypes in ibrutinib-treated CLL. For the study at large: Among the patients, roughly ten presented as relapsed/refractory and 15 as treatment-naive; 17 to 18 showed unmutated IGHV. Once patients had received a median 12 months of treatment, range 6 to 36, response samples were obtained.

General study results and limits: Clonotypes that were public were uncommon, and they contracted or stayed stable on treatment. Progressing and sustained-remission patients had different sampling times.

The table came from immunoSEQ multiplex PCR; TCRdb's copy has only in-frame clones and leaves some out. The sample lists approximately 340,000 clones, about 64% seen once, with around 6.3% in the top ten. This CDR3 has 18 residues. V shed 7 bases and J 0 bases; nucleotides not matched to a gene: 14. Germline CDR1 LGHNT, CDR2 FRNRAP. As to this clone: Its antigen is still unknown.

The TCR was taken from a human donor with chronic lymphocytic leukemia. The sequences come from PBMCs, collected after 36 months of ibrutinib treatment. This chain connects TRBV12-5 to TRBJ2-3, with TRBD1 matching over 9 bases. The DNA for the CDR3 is TGTGCTAGTGCCAAATCAGCTCAGGACAGGGGAAGCACAGATACGCAGTATTTT. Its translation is CASAKSAQDRGSTDTQYF.